Below, 12 T cell receptor beta chains from the same sample are listed, as sequenced in a study of spatial heterogeneity in lung cancer. Study-level findings and limits: Counts of expanded intratumoral alpha and beta TCRs tracked tumor mutation counts.

These receptors lack a known antigen. In TCRdb, the 5' RACE reads were re-called with MiXCR into one record per CDR3 protein. This table holds approximately 10,000 distinct CDR3 sequences, 5.1% found once. This sample's time point: sample taken at primary tumor resection. Source: lung tumor tissue, taken at surgery. The receptors were gathered from a male donor with early-stage non-small cell lung cancer.

Many counts were recorded for this clonotype. The chain has TRBV3-1 and TRBJ1-2, with unresolved D. The CDR3 sequence is 15 residues long. Germline-derived CDR1 and CDR2 are LGHDT and YNNKEL (reference sequence). V dropped 5 bases and J dropped 6 bases, with 19 bases sitting between them. CDR3: CASSSPWEGGDGYTF. CDR3 in DNA: TGTGCCAGCAGCTCCCCTTGGGAGGGAGGCGATGGCTACACCTTC. Variable domain in full (rest from reference TRBV3-1 and TRBJ1-2): DTAVSQTPKYLVTQMGNDKSIKCEQNLGHDTMYWYKQDSKKFLKIMFSYNNKELIINETVPNRFSPKSPDKAHLNLHINSLELGDSAVYFCASSSPWEGGDGYTFGSGTRLTVV.

The sample holds many counts of this clonotype. V usage is TRBV28 and J usage is TRBJ2-1, with TRBD2 matching 8 bases. Germline V gene data show CDR1 as MDHEN and CDR2 as SYDVKM. With V trimmed by 6 bases and J by 5 bases, 12 bases remained unmatched. This CDR3 is built from 16 residues. The CDR3 nucleotides are TGTGCCAGCAGGGTCTCCGGCGGGAGGTCTCACAATGAGCAGTTCTTC. Amino acids: CASRVSGGRSHNEQFF.

Ten or more counts support this clonotype. The rearrangement joins TRBV11-2 to TRBJ2-1; TRBD2 matches at 7 bases. CDR3 length equals 17 residues. Per the germline V gene, CDR1 is SGHAT and CDR2 is FQNNGV. V shed 2 bases, J shed 4 bases, and the junction held 11 bases outside the gene matches. The CDR3 loop is CASSLRIKRDEYNEQFF. CDR3 DNA: TGTGCCAGCAGCTTAAGAATCAAGCGGGATGAATACAATGAGCAGTTCTTC. The complete variable domain, with remaining parts taken from reference TRBV11-2 and TRBJ2-1, reads EAGVAQSPRYKIIEKRQSVAFWCNPISGHATLYWYQQILGQGPKLLIQFQNNGVVDDSQLPKDRFSAERLKGVDSTLKIQPAKLEDSAVYLCASSLRIKRDEYNEQFFGPGTRLTVL.

This clonotype is medium-sized by share. The chain uses TRBV10-2 and TRBJ1-1, with D maybe TRBD1 (6 bases). With 1 base removed from V and 7 bases from J, the gap between germline ends came to 13 bases. Per the germline V gene, CDR1 is WSHSY and CDR2 is SAAADI. The CDR3 runs 14 residues. In nucleotides, the CDR3 is TGCGCCAGCAGTGAGTATGGAGGGGGTAGTGAAGCTTTCTTT. This sequence encodes CASSEYGGGSEAFF.

This clonotype rates as medium-sized. J is TRBJ1-4 and V is TRBV7-6, with D maybe TRBD1 (5 bases). CDR1 and CDR2 from the germline V gene are SGHVS and FNYEAQ. The germline V and J ends were trimmed by 5 bases and 0 bases, with 19 bases remaining between them. This CDR3 region has 18 residues. CDR3 DNA: TGTGCCAGCAGCCCTAGGGACTTTAATATTGCAACTAATGAAAAACTGTTTTTT. Protein: CASSPRDFNIATNEKLFF.

V is TRBV7-9 and J is TRBJ2-3; TRBD1 might be the D (7 bases). CDR3 length: 15 residues. The V and J ends lost 5 bases and 0 bases respectively, with 12 bases between them. Germline loops: CDR1 SEHNR, CDR2 FQNEAQ (reference sequence). The CDR3: CASSIRGTSTDTQYF. The DNA of the CDR3 is TGTGCCAGCAGCATCAGGGGGACTAGCACAGATACGCAGTATTTT.

In this sample, this clonotype turned up a few times. The chain has TRBV30 and TRBJ2-1; TRBD2 matches 9 bases. CDR1 and CDR2 (germline): GTSNPN, SVGIG (reference sequence). The CDR3 runs 16 residues. The J segment lost 0 bases and the V segment lost 4 bases, leaving 7 bases of the junction unmatched. CDR3 in DNA: TGTGCCTGGACTAGCGGGACCCTTTACTCCTACAATGAGCAGTTCTTC. It is translated as CAWTSGTLYSYNEQFF.

In this sample, this clonotype turned up many times. The V gene is TRBV5-1, the J gene TRBJ1-2, with TRBD1 matching 8 bases. This CDR3 has 15 residues. Germline lookup yields CDR1 SGHRS and CDR2 YFSETQ. J gave up 4 bases and V 4 bases, and 9 bases lay outside the gene matches. The CDR3 bases are TGCGCCAGCAGCGAACGGACAGGGAATGCCTATGGCTACACCTTC. As protein: CASSERTGNAYGYTF.

The sample holds many counts of this clonotype. The V gene is TRBV4-1, the J gene TRBJ1-4; 8 positions agree with TRBD1. The CDR3 loop spans 17 amino acids. Germline CDR1 MGHRA, CDR2 YSYEKL. Trimming at V came to 0 bases and at J to 10 bases, leaving 13 bases not matched to a gene. CDR3 region: CASSQEPRTGPGGKLFF. CDR3 coding DNA: TGCGCCAGCAGCCAAGAACCGAGGACAGGGCCCGGGGGAAAACTGTTTTTT.

This clonotype has ten or more counts. This chain links TRBV7-2 with TRBJ1-1; TRBD1 agrees at 8 bases. The CDR3 contains 13 residues. Germline V gene sequence: CDR1 SGHTA, CDR2 FQGNSA. V lost 5 bases and J lost 7; bases outside the gene matches: 6. The CDR3 DNA is TGTGCCAGCAGCCTGGACAGGGACAATGAAGCTTTCTTT. Amino acids: CASSLDRDNEAFF.

This clonotype appeared many times. V is TRBV7-9 and J is TRBJ1-5; D perhaps matches TRBD1 (5 bases). The CDR3 consists of 16 residues. Germline values: CDR1 SEHNR, CDR2 FQNEAQ (reference sequence). Trimming left V 5 bases short and J 6 bases short, with 20 bases between. The CDR3 protein is CASSHSLGVGSQPQHF. CDR3 nucleotide sequence: TGTGCCAGCAGCCATAGCTTGGGGGTCGGCTCTCAGCCCCAGCATTTT.

This clonotype was recorded at least ten times. The rearrangement uses TRBV7-9 and TRBJ2-1; the match to TRBD2 covers 12 bases. V trimming: 5 bases; J trimming: 0 bases; junction bases outside the gene matches: 8. There are 18 residues in the CDR3. CDR1 SEHNR and CDR2 FQNEAQ come from the germline V gene (reference sequence). The CDR3 coding sequence is TGTGCCAGCAGCACCGGGACTAGCGGGCGATTCTCCTACAATGAGCAGTTCTTC. This codes for CASSTGTSGRFSYNEQFF.